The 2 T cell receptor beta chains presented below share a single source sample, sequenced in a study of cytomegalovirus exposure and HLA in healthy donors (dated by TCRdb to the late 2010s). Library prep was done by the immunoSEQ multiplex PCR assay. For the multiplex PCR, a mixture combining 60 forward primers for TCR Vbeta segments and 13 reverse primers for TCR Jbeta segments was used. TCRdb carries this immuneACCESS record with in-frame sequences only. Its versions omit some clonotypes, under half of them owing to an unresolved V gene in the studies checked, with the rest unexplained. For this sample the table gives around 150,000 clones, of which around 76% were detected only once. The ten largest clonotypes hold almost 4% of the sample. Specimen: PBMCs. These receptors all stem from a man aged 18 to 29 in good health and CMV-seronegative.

This CDR3 is CASSENRRNTEAFF. Written as DNA, the CDR3 is TGTGCCAGCAGTGAAAATCGGAGGAACACTGAAGCTTTCTTT. The chain recombines TRBV6-1 with TRBJ1-1; D unresolved. Per germline, CDR1 MNHNS and CDR2 SASEGT. This CDR3 is built from 14 residues. V lost 2 bases and J lost 1, with 8 bases in between.

The CDR3 loop reads CASSYSGLNYNEQFF. Here the CDR3 DNA reads TGTGCCAGCAGCTATTCGGGACTAAATTACAATGAGCAGTTCTTC. The chain links TRBV7-3 to TRBJ2-1; 7 bases match TRBD2. After removal of 4 bases from V and 4 bases from J, the junction contained 7 bases not matched to a gene. Germline V lookup: CDR1 SGHTA, CDR2 FQGTGA. CDR3 length: 15 amino acids.